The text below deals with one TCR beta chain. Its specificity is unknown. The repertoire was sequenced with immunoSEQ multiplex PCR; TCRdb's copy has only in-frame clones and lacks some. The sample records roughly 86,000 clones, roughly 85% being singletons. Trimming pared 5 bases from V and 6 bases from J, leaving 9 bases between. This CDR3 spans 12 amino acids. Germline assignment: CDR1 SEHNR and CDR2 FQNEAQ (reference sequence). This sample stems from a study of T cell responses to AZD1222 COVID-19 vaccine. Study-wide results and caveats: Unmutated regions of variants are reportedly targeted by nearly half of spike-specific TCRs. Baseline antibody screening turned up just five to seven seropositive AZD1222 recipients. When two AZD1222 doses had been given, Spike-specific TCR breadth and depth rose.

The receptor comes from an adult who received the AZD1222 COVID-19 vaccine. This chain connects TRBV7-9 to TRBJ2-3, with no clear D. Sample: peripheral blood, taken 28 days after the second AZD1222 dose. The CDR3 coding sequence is TGTGCCAGCAGCATGGCTACGGATACGCAGTATTTT. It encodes CASSMATDTQYF.